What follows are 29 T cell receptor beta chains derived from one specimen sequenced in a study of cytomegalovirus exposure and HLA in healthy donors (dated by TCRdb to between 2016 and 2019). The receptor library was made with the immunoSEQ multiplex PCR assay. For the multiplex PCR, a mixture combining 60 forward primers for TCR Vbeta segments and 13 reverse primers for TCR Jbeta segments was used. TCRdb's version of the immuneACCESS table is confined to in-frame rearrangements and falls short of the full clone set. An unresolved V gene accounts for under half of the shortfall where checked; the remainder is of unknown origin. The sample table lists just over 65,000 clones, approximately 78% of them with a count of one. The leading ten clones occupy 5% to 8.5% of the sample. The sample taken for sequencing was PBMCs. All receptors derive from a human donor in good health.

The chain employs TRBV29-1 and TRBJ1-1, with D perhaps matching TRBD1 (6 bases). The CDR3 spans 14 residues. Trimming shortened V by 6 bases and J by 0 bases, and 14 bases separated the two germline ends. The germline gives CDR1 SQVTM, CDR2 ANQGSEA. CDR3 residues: CSVKHRALNTEAFF. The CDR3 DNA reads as TGCAGCGTAAAACACAGGGCCTTGAACACTGAAGCTTTCTTT.

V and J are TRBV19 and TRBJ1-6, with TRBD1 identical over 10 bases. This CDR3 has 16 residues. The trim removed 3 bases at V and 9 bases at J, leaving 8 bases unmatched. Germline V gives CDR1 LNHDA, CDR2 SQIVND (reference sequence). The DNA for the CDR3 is TGTGCCAGTAGTATCCCGGACAGGGGGTCGAGTTCACCCCTCCACTTT. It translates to CASSIPDRGSSSPLHF.

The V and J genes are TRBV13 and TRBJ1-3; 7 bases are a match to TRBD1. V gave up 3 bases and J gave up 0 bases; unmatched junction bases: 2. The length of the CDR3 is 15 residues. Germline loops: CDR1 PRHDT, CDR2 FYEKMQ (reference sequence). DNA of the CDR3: TGTGCCAGCAGCTTCGACAGGGCCTCTGGAAACACCATATATTTT. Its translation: CASSFDRASGNTIYF.

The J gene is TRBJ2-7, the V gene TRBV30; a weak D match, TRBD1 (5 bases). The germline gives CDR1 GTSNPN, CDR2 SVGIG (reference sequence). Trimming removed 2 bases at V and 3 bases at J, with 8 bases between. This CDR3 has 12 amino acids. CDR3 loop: CAWSPQGYEQYF. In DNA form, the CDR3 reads TGTGCCTGGAGTCCCCAGGGCTACGAGCAGTACTTC.

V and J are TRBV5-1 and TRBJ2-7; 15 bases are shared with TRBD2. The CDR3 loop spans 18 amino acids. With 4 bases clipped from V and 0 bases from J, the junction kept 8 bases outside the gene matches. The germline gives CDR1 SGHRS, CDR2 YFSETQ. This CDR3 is CASSTGLAGGQISYEQYF. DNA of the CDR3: TGCGCCAGCAGCACGGGACTAGCGGGGGGCCAAATCTCCTACGAGCAGTACTTC.

CDR3 in DNA: TGCAGCCACGTACGACCGGGACAGGGTATCGAGGTTACGCAGTATTTT. Protein product: CSHVRPGQGIEVTQYF. This rearrangement joins TRBV29-1 to TRBJ2-3; 9 positions agree with TRBD1. Germline assignment: CDR1 SQVTM and CDR2 ANQGSEA. The CDR3 has 16 residues. The ends lost 8 bases at V and 8 bases at J; junction bases unmatched: 20.

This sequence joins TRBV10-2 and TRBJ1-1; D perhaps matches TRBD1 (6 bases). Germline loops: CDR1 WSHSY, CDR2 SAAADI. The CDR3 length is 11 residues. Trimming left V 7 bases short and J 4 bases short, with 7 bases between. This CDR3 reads CASTRGTEAFF. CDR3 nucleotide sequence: TGCGCCAGCACCAGGGGCACTGAAGCTTTCTTT.

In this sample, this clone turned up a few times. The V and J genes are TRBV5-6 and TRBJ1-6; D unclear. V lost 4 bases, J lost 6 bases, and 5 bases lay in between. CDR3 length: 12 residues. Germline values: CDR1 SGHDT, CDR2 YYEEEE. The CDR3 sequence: CASSPLNSPLHF. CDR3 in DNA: TGTGCCAGCAGCCCCCTTAATTCACCCCTCCACTTT.

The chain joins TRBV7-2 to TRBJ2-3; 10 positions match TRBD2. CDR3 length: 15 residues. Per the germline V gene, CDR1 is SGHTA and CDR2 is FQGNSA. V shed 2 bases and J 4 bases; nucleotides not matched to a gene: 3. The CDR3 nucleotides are TGTGCCAGCAGCTTAACGAGCGGGGGGGCAGATACGCAGTATTTT. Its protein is CASSLTSGGADTQYF.

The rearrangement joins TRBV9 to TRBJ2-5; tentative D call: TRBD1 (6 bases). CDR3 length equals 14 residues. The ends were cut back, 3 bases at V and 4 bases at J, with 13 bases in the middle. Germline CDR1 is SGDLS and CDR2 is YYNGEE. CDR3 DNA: TGTGCCAGCAGCGCATTTACAGGGATAGAGACCCAGTACTTC. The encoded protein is CASSAFTGIETQYF.

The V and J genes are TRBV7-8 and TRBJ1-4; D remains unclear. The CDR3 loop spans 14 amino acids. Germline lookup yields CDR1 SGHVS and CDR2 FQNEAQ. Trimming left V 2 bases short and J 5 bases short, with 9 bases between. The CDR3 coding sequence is TGTGCCAGCAGCTTATTTTCGGGGAATGAAAAACTGTTTTTT. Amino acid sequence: CASSLFSGNEKLFF.

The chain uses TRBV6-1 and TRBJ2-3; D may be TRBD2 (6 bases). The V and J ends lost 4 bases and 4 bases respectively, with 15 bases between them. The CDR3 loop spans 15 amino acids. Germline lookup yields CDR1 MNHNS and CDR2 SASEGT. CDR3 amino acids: CASSALAAGADTQYF. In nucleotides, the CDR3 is TGTGCCAGCAGTGCCTTAGCGGCCGGGGCAGATACGCAGTATTTT.

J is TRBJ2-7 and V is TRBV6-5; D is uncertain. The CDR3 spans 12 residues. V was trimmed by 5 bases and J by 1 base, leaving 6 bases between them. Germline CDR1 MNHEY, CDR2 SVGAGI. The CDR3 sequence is CASSTASYEQYF. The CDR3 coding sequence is TGTGCCAGCAGTACTGCTTCCTACGAGCAGTACTTC.

CDR3 sequence reads: CASSETSGGADTQYF. The CDR3 region has the DNA TGTGCCAGCAGTGAGACTAGCGGTGGGGCAGATACGCAGTATTTT. This chain links TRBV6-4 with TRBJ2-3; 9 bases align to TRBD2. Germline-derived CDR1 and CDR2 are MRHNA and SNTAGT. The CDR3 has 15 residues. V was clipped by 3 bases and J by 4 bases; unmatched bases: 5.

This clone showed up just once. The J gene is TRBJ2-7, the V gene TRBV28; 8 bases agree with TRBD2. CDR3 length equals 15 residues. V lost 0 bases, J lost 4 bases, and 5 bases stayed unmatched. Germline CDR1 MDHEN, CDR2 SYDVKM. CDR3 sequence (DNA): TGTGCCAGCAGTTTATGGGGCGGGGGGTCATACGAGCAGTACTTC. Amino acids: CASSLWGGGSYEQYF.

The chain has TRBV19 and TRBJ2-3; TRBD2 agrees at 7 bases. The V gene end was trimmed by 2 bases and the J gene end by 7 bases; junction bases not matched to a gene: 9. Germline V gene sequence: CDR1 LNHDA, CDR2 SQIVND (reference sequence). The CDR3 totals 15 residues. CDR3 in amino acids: CASSIQAGSKNTQYF. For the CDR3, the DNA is TGTGCCAGTAGTATACAAGCGGGGTCGAAGAATACGCAGTATTTT. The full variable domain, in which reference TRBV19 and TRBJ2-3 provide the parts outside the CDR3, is DGGITQSPKYLFRKEGQNVTLSCEQNLNHDAMYWYRQDPGQGLRLIYYSQIVNDFQKGDIAEGYSVSREKKESFPLTVTSAQKNPTAFYLCASSIQAGSKNTQYFGPGTRLTVL.

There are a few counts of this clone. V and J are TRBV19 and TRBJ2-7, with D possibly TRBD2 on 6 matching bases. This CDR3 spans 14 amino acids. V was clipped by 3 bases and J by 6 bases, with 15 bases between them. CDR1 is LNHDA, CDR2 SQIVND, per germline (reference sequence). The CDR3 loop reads CASSIKSSRGEQYF. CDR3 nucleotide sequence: TGTGCCAGTAGTATCAAGAGTTCGCGGGGCGAGCAGTACTTC.

DNA for the CDR3: TGCGCCAGCAGCTTAACCCTGGGGGGGGGCGAGCAGTACTTC. It codes for CASSLTLGGGEQYF. The chain links TRBV5-1 to TRBJ2-7, with 7 nucleotides matching TRBD2. CDR3 length: 14 amino acids. Looked up from germline, CDR1 is SGHRS and CDR2 is YFSETQ. Germline trimming cut 2 bases from V and 6 bases from J; bases unmatched to any gene: 8.

The CDR3 protein is CASSPLRAGNQPQHF. The CDR3 DNA reads as TGTGCCAGCTCACCACTCAGGGCAGGCAATCAGCCCCAGCATTTT. The chain couples TRBV18 to TRBJ1-5, with D possibly matching TRBD1 (5 bases). Looked up from germline, CDR1 is KGHSH and CDR2 is LQKENI. The CDR3 runs to 15 residues. V was clipped by 1 base and J by 2 bases, with 9 bases between them.

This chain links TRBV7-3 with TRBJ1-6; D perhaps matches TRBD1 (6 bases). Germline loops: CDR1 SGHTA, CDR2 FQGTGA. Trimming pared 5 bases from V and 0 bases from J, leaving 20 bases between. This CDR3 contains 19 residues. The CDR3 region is CASSQKGGKGVSYNSPLHF. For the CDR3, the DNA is TGTGCCAGCAGCCAAAAAGGGGGAAAAGGGGTCTCCTATAATTCACCCCTCCACTTT.

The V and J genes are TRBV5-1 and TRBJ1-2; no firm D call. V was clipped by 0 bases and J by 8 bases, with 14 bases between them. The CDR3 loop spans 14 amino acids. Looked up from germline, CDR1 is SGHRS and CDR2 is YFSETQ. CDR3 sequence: CASSLERLPGGYTF. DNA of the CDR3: TGCGCCAGCAGCTTGGAAAGGCTCCCGGGAGGCTACACCTTC.

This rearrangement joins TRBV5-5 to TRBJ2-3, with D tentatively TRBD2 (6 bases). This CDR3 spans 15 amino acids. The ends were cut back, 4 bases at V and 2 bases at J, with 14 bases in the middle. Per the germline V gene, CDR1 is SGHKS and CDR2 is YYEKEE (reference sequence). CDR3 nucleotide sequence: TGTGCCAGCAGCCGGGAAGGGGAGGCCACAGATACGCAGTATTTT. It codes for CASSREGEATDTQYF.

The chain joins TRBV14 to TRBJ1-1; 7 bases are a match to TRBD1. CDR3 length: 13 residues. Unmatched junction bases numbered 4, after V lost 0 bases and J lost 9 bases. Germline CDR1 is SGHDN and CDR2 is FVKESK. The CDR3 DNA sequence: TGTGCCAGCAGCCAAGAATTGGGACAGCAAGCTTTCTTT. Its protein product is CASSQELGQQAFF.

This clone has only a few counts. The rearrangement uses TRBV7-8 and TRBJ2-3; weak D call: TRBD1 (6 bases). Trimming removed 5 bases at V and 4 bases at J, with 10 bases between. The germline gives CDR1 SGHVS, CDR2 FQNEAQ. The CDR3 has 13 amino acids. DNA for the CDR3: TGTGCCAGCAGCCAGGGGAGAGCAGATACGCAGTATTTT. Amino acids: CASSQGRADTQYF.

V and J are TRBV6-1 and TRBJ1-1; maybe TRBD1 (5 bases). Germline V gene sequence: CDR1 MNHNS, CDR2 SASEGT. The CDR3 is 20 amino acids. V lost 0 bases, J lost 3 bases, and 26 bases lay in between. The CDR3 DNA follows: TGTGCCAGCAGTGAAGCTGGAAGGGGCTTGGGTCCCTTGGCCCACACTGAAGCTTTCTTT. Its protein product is CASSEAGRGLGPLAHTEAFF.

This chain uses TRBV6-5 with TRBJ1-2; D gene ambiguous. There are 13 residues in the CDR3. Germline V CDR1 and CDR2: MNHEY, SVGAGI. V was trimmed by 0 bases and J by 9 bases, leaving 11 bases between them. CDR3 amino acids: CASSYSPRGSYTF. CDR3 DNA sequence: TGTGCCAGCAGTTACTCCCCCCGAGGTAGCTACACCTTC.

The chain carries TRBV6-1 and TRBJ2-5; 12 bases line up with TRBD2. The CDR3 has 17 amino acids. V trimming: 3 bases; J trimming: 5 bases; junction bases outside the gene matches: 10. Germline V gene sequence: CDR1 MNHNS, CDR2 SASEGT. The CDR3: CASSDWASGGAWETQYF. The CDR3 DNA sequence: TGTGCCAGCAGTGATTGGGCTAGCGGGGGGGCGTGGGAGACCCAGTACTTC.

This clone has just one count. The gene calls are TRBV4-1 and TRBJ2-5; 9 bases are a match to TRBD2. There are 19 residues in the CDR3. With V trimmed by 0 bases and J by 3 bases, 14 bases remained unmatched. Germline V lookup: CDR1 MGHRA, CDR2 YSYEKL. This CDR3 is CASSQDLGRGGPSEETQYF. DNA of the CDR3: TGCGCCAGCAGCCAAGATCTAGGGCGGGGGGGCCCGTCGGAAGAGACCCAGTACTTC.

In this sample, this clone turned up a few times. CDR3 residues: CSVVETGGETQYF. CDR3 bases: TGCAGCGTTGTAGAAACAGGGGGAGAGACCCAGTACTTC. The chain recombines TRBV29-1 with TRBJ2-5, with 8 bases fitting TRBD1. The CDR3 totals 13 residues. Germline CDR1 SQVTM, CDR2 ANQGSEA. The junction had 5 bases not matched to a gene; V was cut back by 4 bases and J by 4 bases.